This T cell receptor beta chain originates from a study of T cell changes during pregnancy in multiple sclerosis. This CDR3 has 11 amino acids. Trimming took off 2 bases at V and 4 bases at J, with 5 bases between the two ends. Germline lookup yields CDR1 DFQATT and CDR2 SNEGSKA (reference sequence). The data were produced by immunoSEQ multiplex PCR, yet TCRdb's version contains in-frame clones alone and is incomplete. The sample has about 69,000 clones, roughly 88% seen once. The sample consisted of peripheral blood, taken in the third trimester of pregnancy. This receptor was obtained from a female donor with multiple sclerosis, enrolled in a pregnancy study. V is TRBV20-1 and J is TRBJ1-1; D gene uncertain. The CDR3 protein is CSARSGTEAFF. CDR3 coding DNA: TGCAGTGCTAGATCGGGCACTGAAGCTTTCTTT.